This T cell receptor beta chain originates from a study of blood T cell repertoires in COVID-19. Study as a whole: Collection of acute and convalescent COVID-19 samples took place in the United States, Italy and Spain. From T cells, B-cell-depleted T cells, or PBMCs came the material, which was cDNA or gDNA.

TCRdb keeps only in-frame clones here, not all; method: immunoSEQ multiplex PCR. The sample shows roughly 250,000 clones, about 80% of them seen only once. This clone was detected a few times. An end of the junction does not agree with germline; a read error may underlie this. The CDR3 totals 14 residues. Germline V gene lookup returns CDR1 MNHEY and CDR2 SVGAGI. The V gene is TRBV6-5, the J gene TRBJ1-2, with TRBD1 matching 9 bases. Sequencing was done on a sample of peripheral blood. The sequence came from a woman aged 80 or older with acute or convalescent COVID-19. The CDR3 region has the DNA TGTGCCAGCAGATCACCGGGACAGGGCTATCGCTACACCTTC. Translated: CASRSPGQGYRYTF.